This is a list of T cell receptor beta chains from one sample in a study of control samples from healthy donors and cancer patients. Sequencing was performed with immunoSEQ multiplex PCR; in TCRdb, only in-frame clones are kept and a portion is missing. In the table there are under 80,000 clones, about 95% of which are singletons. The sequencing input was blood. These TCRs come from a woman between 40 and 55 years old in good health. CDR3s include the opening cysteine and the closing phenylalanine or tryptophan.

v_call	cdr3_aa
TRBV28	CASSLGVGQGSEKLFF
TRBV10-3	CAISEQGDYGYTF
TRBV6-5	CASSFSSGSGQPQHF
TRBV5-4	CASSLGNEQFF
TRBV28	CASSSRQAYEQYF
TRBV19	CASSIEVSRINQPQHF
TRBV21-1	CASSKKGSGDTGELFF
TRBV6-5	CASTWTGTDYGYTF
TRBV2	CASSSDRGPGNQPQHF
TRBV30	CAWRSLTEGGLIGEQFF
TRBV6-1	CASSEAPGANTEAFF
TRBV6-1	CASSEISTEDRGRAFF
TRBV11-3	CASSGWDSTDTQYF
TRBV5-1	CASSLEFNYGYTF
TRBV9	CASSVAPGLGSPLHF
TRBV11-3	CASSSEMGAPLHF
TRBV27	CASSSQGAYGYTF
TRBV5-4	CASSLVLGGLFYNEQFF
TRBV27	CASSRDPGGNQPQHF
TRBV12-5	CASGLTPPTLAGGPLGHEQYF
TRBV7-2	CASSKLSGGAGNEQFF
TRBV10-2	CASTPGGGRTYEQYF
TRBV29-1	CSVGFGRNTEAFF
TRBV4-1	CASSQAQGASYEQYF
TRBV5-1	CASSLARVEGYTF
TRBV6-5	CASMPINRDTQYF
TRBV11-2	CASSQRPGETQYF
TRBV7-6	CASSLGAATSSYEQYF
TRBV10-2	CASFNSGNTEAFF
TRBV11-2	CASSLDGGYNEQFF
TRBV10-3	CAISDRGANLGTDTQYF
TRBV28	CASSFSSYTDTQYF
TRBV3-1/TRBV3-2	CASSQATYEQYF
TRBV30	CAWIRGAREAFF
TRBV11-3	CASSTSGGDETQYF
TRBV5-6	CASSFDTNTEAFF
TRBV5-1	CASSLAGDRSYEQYF
TRBV19	CASSINLGQGSEKLFF
TRBV4-1	CASSQDWGGNYGYTF
TRBV5-6	CASSLAGRPPQHF
TRBV5-6	CASSLVTGGGTEAFF
TRBV5-1	CASSRINEQFF
TRBV7-2	CASSLVGQDNSPLHF
TRBV7-9	CASGRTDEQFF
TRBV7-9	CASSHPVEGAAGNTIYF
TRBV30	CAWRTSGRRFRAGSYNEQFF
TRBV12-3/TRBV12-4	CASSLKAETQYF
TRBV6-7	CASSYSASCTDTQYF
TRBV6-5	CASSPRGKTNEKLFF